Below are 2 T cell receptor beta chains sequenced from a single sample in a study of control samples from healthy donors and cancer patients. Only in-frame clones appear in the TCRdb table, and some are missing; sequencing was by immunoSEQ multiplex PCR. The table shows approximately 170,000 clones, with around nine tenths occurring only once. Sequencing was performed on blood. These receptors were taken from a man aged 25-40 years in good health.

The rearrangement links TRBV12-3 or TRBV12-4 to TRBJ1-5; D gene ambiguous. This CDR3 comprises 13 residues. V shed 3 bases and J shed 3 bases, with 6 bases lying between them. The chain's CDR3 is CASSLGDNQPQHF. The CDR3 coding sequence is TGTGCCAGCAGTTTGGGTGACAATCAGCCCCAGCATTTT.

This rearrangement joins TRBV10-3 to TRBJ1-2; D unclear. V gave up 6 bases and J gave up 7 bases, with 9 bases separating them. The CDR3 runs to 11 residues. The germline gives CDR1 ENHRY, CDR2 SYGVKD. This chain's CDR3 is CAISENGGYTF. The CDR3 DNA reads as TGTGCCATCAGCGAGAACGGTGGCTACACCTTC.